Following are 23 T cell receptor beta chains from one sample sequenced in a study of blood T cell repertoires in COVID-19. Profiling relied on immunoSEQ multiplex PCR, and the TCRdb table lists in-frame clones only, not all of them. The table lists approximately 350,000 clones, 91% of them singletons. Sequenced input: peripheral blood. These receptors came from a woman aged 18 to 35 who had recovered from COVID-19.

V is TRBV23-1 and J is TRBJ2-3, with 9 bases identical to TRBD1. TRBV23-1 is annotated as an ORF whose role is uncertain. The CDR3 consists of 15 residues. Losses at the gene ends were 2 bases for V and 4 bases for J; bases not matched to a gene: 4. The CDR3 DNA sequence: TGCGCCAGCAGTCAAGGACAGGGGTGGGCAGATACGCAGTATTTT. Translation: CASSQGQGWADTQYF.

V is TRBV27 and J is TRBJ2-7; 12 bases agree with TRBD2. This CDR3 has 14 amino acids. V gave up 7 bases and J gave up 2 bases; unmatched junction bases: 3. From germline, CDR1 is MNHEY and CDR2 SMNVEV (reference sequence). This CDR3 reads CASKTSGRPYEQYV. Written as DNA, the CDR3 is TGTGCCAGCAAGACTAGCGGGAGACCCTACGAGCAGTACGTC.

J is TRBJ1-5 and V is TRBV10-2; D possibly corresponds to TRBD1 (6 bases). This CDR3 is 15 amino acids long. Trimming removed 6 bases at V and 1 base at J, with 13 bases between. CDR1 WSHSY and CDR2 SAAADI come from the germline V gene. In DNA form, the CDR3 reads TGCGCCAGCAGCCCACCCAGGGGAAGCAATCAGCCCCAGCATTTT. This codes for CASSPPRGSNQPQHF.

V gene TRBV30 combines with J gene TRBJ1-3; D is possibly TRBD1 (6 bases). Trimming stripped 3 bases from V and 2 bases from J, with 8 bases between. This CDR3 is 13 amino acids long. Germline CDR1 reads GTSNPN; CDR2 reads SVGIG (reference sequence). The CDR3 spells CAWRDRAGNTIYF. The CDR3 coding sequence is TGTGCCTGGAGGGACAGAGCTGGAAACACCATATATTTT.

CDR3 DNA sequence: TGTGCCAGCAGCGTAGCTCCCTCCGTTGAGCAGTTCTTC. It yields the protein CASSVAPSVEQFF. This chain joins TRBV9 and TRBJ2-1, with D hard to call. Germline V gives CDR1 SGDLS, CDR2 YYNGEE. The CDR3 has 13 amino acids. Deletions cut 0 bases from V and 9 bases from J, with 10 bases between.

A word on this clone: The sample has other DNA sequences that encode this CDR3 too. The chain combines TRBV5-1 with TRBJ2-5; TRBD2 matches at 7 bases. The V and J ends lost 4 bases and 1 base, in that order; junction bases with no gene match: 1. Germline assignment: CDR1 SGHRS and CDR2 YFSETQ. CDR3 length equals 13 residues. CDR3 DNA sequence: TGCGCCAGCAGCCCGGGGGGCCAAGAGACCCAGTACTTC. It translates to CASSPGGQETQYF.

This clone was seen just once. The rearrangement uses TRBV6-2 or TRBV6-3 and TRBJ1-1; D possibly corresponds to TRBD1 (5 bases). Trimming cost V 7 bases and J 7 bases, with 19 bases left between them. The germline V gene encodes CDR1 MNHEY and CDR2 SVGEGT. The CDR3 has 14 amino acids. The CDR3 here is CASIPDRTNSEAFF. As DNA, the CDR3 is TGTGCCAGCATCCCCGACAGAACGAATAGTGAAGCTTTCTTT.

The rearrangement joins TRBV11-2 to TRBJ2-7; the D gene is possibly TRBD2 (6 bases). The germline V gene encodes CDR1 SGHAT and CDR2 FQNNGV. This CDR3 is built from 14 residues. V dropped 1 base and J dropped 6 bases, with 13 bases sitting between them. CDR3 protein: CASSLAGAMREQYV. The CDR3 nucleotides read TGTGCCAGCAGCTTAGCGGGAGCTATGCGCGAGCAGTACGTC.

The CDR3 region has the DNA TGCGCCAGCAGCCAGGACAGGGAGACCAATGAGCAGTTCTTC. This gives the protein CASSQDRETNEQFF. The rearrangement joins TRBV5-1 to TRBJ2-1, with 8 bases that match TRBD1. Per the germline V gene, CDR1 is SGHRS and CDR2 is YFSETQ. Trimming at V came to 4 bases and at J to 6 bases, leaving 6 bases not matched to a gene. CDR3 size: 14 residues.

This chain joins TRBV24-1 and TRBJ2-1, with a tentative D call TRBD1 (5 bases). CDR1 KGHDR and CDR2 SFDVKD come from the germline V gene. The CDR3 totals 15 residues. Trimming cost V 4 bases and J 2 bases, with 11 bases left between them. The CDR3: CATSDRVSTYNEQFF. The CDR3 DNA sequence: TGTGCCACCAGTGACAGGGTCTCCACCTACAATGAGCAGTTCTTC.

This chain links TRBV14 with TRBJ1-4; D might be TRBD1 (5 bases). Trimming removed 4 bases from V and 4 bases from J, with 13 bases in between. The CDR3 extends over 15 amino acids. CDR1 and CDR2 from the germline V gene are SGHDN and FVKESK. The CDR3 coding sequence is TGTGCCAGCAGCCGGCTGGCAGGGCTTAATGAAAAACTGTTTTTT. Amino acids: CASSRLAGLNEKLFF.

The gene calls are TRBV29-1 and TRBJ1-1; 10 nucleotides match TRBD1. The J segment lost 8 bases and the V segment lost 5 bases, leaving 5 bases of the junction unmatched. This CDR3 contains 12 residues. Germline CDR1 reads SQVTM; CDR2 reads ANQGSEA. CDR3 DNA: TGCAGCGTTCGACAGGGGGCGGGCGAAGCTTTCTTT. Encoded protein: CSVRQGAGEAFF.

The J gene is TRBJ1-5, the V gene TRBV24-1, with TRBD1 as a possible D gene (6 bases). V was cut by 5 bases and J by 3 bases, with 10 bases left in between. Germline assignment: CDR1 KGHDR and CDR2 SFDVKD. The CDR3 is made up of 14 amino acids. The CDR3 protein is CATSGTDHNQPQHF. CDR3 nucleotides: TGTGCCACCAGTGGGACAGATCACAATCAGCCCCAGCATTTT.

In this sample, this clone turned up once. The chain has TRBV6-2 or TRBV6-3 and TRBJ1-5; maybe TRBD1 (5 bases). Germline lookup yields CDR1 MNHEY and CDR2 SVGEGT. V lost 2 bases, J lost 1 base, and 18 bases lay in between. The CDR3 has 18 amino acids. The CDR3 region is CASSYQQGGIRSNQPQHF. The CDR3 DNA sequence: TGTGCCAGCAGTTACCAGCAGGGAGGAATAAGAAGCAATCAGCCCCAGCATTTT.

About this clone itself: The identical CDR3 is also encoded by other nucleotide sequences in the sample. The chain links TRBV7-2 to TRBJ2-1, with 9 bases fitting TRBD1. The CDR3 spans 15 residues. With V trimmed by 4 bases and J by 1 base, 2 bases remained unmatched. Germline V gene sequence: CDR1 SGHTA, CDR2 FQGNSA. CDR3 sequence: CASSSGTGSYNEQFF. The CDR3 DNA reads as TGTGCCAGCAGCTCAGGGACAGGGTCCTACAATGAGCAGTTCTTC. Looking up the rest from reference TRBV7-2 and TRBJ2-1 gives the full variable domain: GAGVSQSPSNKVTEKGKDVELRCDPISGHTALYWYRQSLGQGLEFLIYFQGNSAPDKSGLPSDRFSAERTGGSVSTLTIQRTQQEDSAVYLCASSSGTGSYNEQFFGPGTRLTVL.

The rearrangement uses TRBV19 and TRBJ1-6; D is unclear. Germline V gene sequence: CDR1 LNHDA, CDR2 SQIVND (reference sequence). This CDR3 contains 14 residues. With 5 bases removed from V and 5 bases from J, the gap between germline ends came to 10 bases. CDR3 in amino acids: CASSFREHNSPLHF. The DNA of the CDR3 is TGTGCCAGTAGTTTTCGGGAGCATAATTCACCCCTCCACTTT.

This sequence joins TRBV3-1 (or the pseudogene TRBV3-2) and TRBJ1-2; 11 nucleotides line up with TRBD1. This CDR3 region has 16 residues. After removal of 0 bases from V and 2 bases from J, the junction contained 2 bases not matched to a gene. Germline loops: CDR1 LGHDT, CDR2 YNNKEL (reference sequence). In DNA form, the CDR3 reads TGTGCCAGCAGCCAAGAAGGGGACAGGGGGAACTATGGCTACACCTTC. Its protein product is CASSQEGDRGNYGYTF.

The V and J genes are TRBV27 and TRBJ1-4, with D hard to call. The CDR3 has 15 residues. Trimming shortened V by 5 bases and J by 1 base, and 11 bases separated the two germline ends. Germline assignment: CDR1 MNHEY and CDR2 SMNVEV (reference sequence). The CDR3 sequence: CASSPVRETNEKLFF. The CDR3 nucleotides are TGTGCCAGCAGTCCGGTCCGGGAAACTAATGAAAAACTGTTTTTT.

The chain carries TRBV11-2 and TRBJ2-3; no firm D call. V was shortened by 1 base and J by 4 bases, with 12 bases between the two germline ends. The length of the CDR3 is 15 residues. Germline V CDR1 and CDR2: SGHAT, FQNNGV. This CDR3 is CASSLARTPADTQYF. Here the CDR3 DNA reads TGTGCCAGCAGCTTAGCTCGCACCCCGGCAGATACGCAGTATTTT.

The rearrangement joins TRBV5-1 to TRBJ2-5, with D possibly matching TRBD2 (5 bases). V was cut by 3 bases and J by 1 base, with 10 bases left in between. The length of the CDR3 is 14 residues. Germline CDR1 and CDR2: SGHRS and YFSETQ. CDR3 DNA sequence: TGCGCCAGCAGCTGGAGGACCCCCCAAGAGACCCAGTACTTC. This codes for CASSWRTPQETQYF.

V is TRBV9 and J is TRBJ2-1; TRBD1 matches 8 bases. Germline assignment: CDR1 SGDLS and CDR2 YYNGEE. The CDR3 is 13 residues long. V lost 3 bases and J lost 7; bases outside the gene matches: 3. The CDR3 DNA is TGTGCCAGCAGCGCCGGACAGGGTAATGAGCAGTTCTTC. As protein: CASSAGQGNEQFF. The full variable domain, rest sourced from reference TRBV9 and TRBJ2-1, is DSGVTQTPKHLITATGQRVTLRCSPRSGDLSVYWYQQSLDQGLQFLIQYYNGEERAKGNILERFSAQQFPDLHSELNLSSLELGDSALYFCASSAGQGNEQFFGPGTRLTVL.

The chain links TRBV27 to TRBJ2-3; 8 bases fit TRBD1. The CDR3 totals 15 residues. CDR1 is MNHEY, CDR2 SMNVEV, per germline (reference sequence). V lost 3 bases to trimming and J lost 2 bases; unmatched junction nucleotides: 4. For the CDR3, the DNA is TGTGCCAGCAGTTTCGACAGGGGCGCCACAGATACGCAGTATTTT. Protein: CASSFDRGATDTQYF.

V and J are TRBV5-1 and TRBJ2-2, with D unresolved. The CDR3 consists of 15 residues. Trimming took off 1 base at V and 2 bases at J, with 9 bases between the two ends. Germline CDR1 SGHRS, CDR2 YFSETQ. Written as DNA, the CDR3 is TGCGCCAGCAGCTTGAGTCCAGAAAACACCGGGGAGCTGTTTTTT. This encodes CASSLSPENTGELFF.